This entry features one T cell receptor beta chain sequence. The antigen it binds to is not known. No quality values exist for individual bases; no much larger clone is one base distant. On the immunoSEQ human TCRbeta survey platform, TCRbeta CDR3 regions were amplified and barcoded with a two-step multiplex PCR. Libraries were sequenced on Illumina instruments, with IgH sequenced in parallel from the same samples. As for the original processing: Raw reads were filtered against IMGT V, D, J definitions and were binned using a nearest-neighbor algorithm so that PCR and sequencing errors were removed. A clone was defined as an identical nucleotide sequence, and differential abundance between tissues was tested with a Fisher exact test for each clone using a pFDR threshold of p<0.01. Clones whose frequencies were too low for statistical inference were excluded by a minimum inclusion filter of 10 in either sample. The immunoSEQ Analyzer was used for pairwise clonal comparisons, while IMGT tools were used to assess gene family usage. The clones in this table, taken by TCRdb from immuneACCESS, are in-frame only. Not every clone is retained; where verified, under half of the shortfall comes from an unresolved V gene, and the cause of the rest is unknown. V, J and clone size are those of that table, while D and trimming were read from the DNA. Present in this sample are roughly 95,000 clones, approximately 79% of which were seen just once. The ten top clones hold roughly 2% of the sample.

V gives up 2 bases and J gives up 3 bases, and the segment between their germline ends measures 3 bases. CDR1 and CDR2 are read off the germline V gene as MNHEY and SVGAGI. Taken from cysteine to phenylalanine, the CDR3 has 12 residues. Only the CDR3 region is kept as DNA, spanning 36 bases read in frame from base 1. The source of the sample is a study of fetal regulatory T cell absence and autoimmunity listed by TCRdb under 2017. Turning to the overall study: Exocrine pancreas autoimmunity was observed in the IPEX patients in the absence of clinical diabetes.

Genomic DNA obtained from frozen pancreas tissue was processed for repertoire sequencing. The DNeasy Blood and Tissue Kit was used to extract about 1.9-3 ug of genomic DNA from either umbilical cord blood or frozen pancreas. Results and caveats for the whole study, not just this receptor: Significant oligoclonal enrichment of the TCR compartment was observed in pancreas versus cord blood, with some top clones enriched more than 90-fold. The oligoclonal enrichment was interpreted as support for antigen-driven autoimmunity in the pancreas before birth in IPEX syndrome. TRB gene family usage was found to be broadly similar between cord blood and pancreas and to resemble published neonatal and adult repertoires.

The clonotype comes from a male donor with IPEX syndrome. The chain joins TRBV6-5 to TRBJ2-3; no D gene is confidently identified. Input material: pancreas tissue. Read as DNA, the sequence is TGTGCCAGCAGTTACAGGACAGATACGCAGTATTTT. Its translation reads: CASSYRTDTQYF.